The 14 T cell receptor beta chains below come from one sample, sequenced in a study of control samples from healthy donors and cancer patients. Clones were read by immunoSEQ multiplex PCR, and TCRdb kept only the in-frame ones, dropping some. The sample has roughly 160,000 clones, roughly 94% seen once. The material sequenced was PBMCs. Receptors originate from a man in his fifties or sixties with colorectal cancer.

The V and J genes are TRBV11-3 and TRBJ2-3; 11 nucleotides match TRBD2. J lost 2 bases, V lost 4 bases, and 8 bases had no gene match. The length of the CDR3 is 17 residues. Per germline, CDR1 SGHNT and CDR2 YENEEA. CDR3 sequence (DNA): TGTGCCAGCAGCTCCTATAGCGGGGGGGAGACCACAGATACGCAGTATTTT. It translates to CASSSYSGGETTDTQYF. The complete variable domain, with remaining parts taken from reference TRBV11-3 and TRBJ2-3, reads EAGVVQSPRYKIIEKKQPVAFWCNPISGHNTLYWYLQNLGQGPELLIRYENEEAVDDSQLPKDRFSAERLKGVDSTLKIQPAELGDSAVYLCASSSYSGGETTDTQYFGPGTRLTVL.

V usage is TRBV29-1 and J usage is TRBJ2-1; D gene unclear. V gave up 2 bases and J gave up 6 bases, with 8 bases separating them. The CDR3 contains 12 residues. Germline V gene lookup returns CDR1 SQVTM and CDR2 ANQGSEA. The DNA of the CDR3 is TGCAGCGTTGAACAGACCTCCAATGAGCAGTTCTTC. Encoded protein: CSVEQTSNEQFF.

This clone was counted once. The J gene is TRBJ1-2, the V gene TRBV6-6; perhaps TRBD1 as D (6 bases). CDR3 length: 12 residues. Trimming took 6 bases from V and 3 from J, leaving 8 bases between them. Per the germline V gene, CDR1 is MNHNY and CDR2 is SVGAGI (reference sequence). The CDR3 loop reads CASREGDYGYTF. The CDR3 coding sequence is TGTGCCAGCAGAGAGGGGGACTATGGCTACACCTTC.

This chain links TRBV3-1 (or the pseudogene TRBV3-2) with TRBJ1-1; 9 bases are shared with TRBD1. Germline CDR1 LGHDT, CDR2 YNNKEL (reference sequence). The CDR3 loop spans 19 amino acids. V shed 2 bases, J shed 0 bases, and the junction held 13 bases outside the gene matches. The CDR3 DNA sequence: TGTGCCAGCAGCCAACCGTTATTGACAGGGGGAGGAATGAACACTGAAGCTTTCTTT. This codes for CASSQPLLTGGGMNTEAFF.

The chain has TRBV6-5 and TRBJ1-1, with D unresolved. In germline, CDR1 is MNHEY, CDR2 SVGAGI. V was trimmed by 2 bases and J by 4 bases, leaving 14 bases between them. The CDR3 sequence is 15 residues long. CDR3 sequence reads: CASSYNFPPGTEAFF. In nucleotides, the CDR3 is TGTGCCAGCAGTTACAACTTCCCTCCTGGCACTGAAGCTTTCTTT.

V gene TRBV19 combines with J gene TRBJ2-5; 7 nucleotides line up with TRBD1. The junction had 5 bases not matched to a gene; V was cut back by 3 bases and J by 1 base. CDR1 LNHDA and CDR2 SQIVND come from the germline V gene (reference sequence). The CDR3 runs to 15 residues. CDR3 sequence reads: CASSIGQVFQETQYF. CDR3 nucleotide sequence: TGTGCCAGTAGTATCGGACAGGTGTTCCAAGAGACCCAGTACTTC.

The chain recombines TRBV5-1 with TRBJ2-1; tentatively, D is TRBD1 (6 bases). The CDR3 loop spans 14 amino acids. The V gene lost 6 bases and the J gene lost 1 base, with 11 bases spanning the gap. In germline, CDR1 is SGHRS, CDR2 YFSETQ. The CDR3 nucleotides read TGCGCCAGCAACTCCCAGGGGTCCTACAATGAGCAGTTCTTC. Its protein is CASNSQGSYNEQFF.

The chain carries TRBV14 and TRBJ1-1; D ambiguous. CDR1 and CDR2 from the germline V gene are SGHDN and FVKESK. The CDR3 runs to 14 residues. V lost 1 base and J lost 4, with 10 bases in between. The CDR3 sequence is CASSQVPTATEAFF. The CDR3 bases are TGTGCCAGCAGCCAAGTACCTACGGCCACTGAAGCTTTCTTT.

The V gene is TRBV11-1, the J gene TRBJ2-3; D gene ambiguous. Trimming took off 1 base at V and 2 bases at J, with 7 bases between the two ends. Per the germline V gene, CDR1 is SGHAT and CDR2 is FQDESV (reference sequence). This CDR3 comprises 14 residues. CDR3 nucleotides: TGTGCCAGCAGCTTAGATAGCCCCACAGATACGCAGTATTTT. Its translation: CASSLDSPTDTQYF.

This rearrangement joins TRBV6-5 to TRBJ1-4, with D perhaps TRBD1 (6 bases). This CDR3 comprises 15 residues. Trimming shortened V by 6 bases and J by 0 bases, and 11 bases separated the two germline ends. From germline, CDR1 is MNHEY and CDR2 SVGAGI. The chain's CDR3 is CASSYGGATNEKLFF. Here the CDR3 DNA reads TGTGCCAGCAGCTATGGGGGCGCAACTAATGAAAAACTGTTTTTT.

CDR3 loop: CASSESHGNTIYF. The DNA for the CDR3 is TGTGCCAGCAGTGAATCGCATGGAAACACCATATATTTT. V gene TRBV6-4 combines with J gene TRBJ1-3, with D unclear. Trimming took 3 bases from V and 3 from J, leaving 6 bases between them. In germline, CDR1 is MRHNA, CDR2 SNTAGT. The CDR3 is 13 amino acids.

The chain links TRBV19 to TRBJ2-1; 12 bases match TRBD2. The CDR3 sequence is 15 residues long. Germline-derived CDR1 and CDR2 are LNHDA and SQIVND (reference sequence). J lost 14 bases, V lost 2 bases, and 10 bases had no gene match. The CDR3 is CASSIKVLAGGQKFF. The CDR3 DNA sequence: TGTGCCAGTAGTATAAAGGTCCTAGCGGGGGGGCAGAAGTTCTTC.

This chain links TRBV5-6 with TRBJ1-2, with D perhaps matching TRBD1 (6 bases). Germline V gene sequence: CDR1 SGHDT, CDR2 YYEEEE. The CDR3 runs to 14 residues. V shed 4 bases and J shed 4 bases, with 14 bases lying between them. The CDR3 DNA sequence: TGTGCCAGCAGCCCCCAAGGACAGCTCTATGGCTACACCTTC. As protein: CASSPQGQLYGYTF. Full variable domain (outside the CDR3, taken from reference TRBV5-6 and TRBJ1-2): DAGVTQSPTHLIKTRGQQVTLRCSPKSGHDTVSWYQQALGQGPQFIFQYYEEEERQRGNFPDRFSGHQFPNYSSELNVNALLLGDSALYLCASSPQGQLYGYTFGSGTRLTVV.

The chain is built from TRBV7-9 and TRBJ1-2; D remains unclear. Deletions cut 5 bases from V and 4 bases from J, with 20 bases between. Germline assignment: CDR1 SEHNR and CDR2 FQNEAQ (reference sequence). This CDR3 has 16 amino acids. The CDR3 nucleotides are TGTGCCAGCAGCGCAGGTTGGCCTCCCAAGGGCTATGGCTACACCTTC. This gives the protein CASSAGWPPKGYGYTF. Together with reference TRBV7-9 and TRBJ1-2, the CDR3 gives the full variable domain: DTGVSQNPRHKITKRGQNVTFRCDPISEHNRLYWYRQTLGQGPEFLTYFQNEAQLEKSRLLSDRFSAERPKGSFSTLEIQRTEQGDSAMYLCASSAGWPPKGYGYTFGSGTRLTVV.